This entry is about one T cell receptor (beta chain). Antigen specificity is unknown. This sample was included in a study of CD8+ T cells in alopecia areata. Study-wide results and caveats: Higher clonality than in normal scalp was seen in lesional scalp, especially alopecia totalis/universalis. In patients, TCRs were shared less clearly than in mice, and HLA may possibly be involved.

The germline CDR1 and CDR2 sequences are SGDLS and YYNGEE. With 3 bases removed from V and 3 bases from J, the gap between germline ends came to 15 bases. The CDR3 is 15 residues long. Extraction and reverse transcription of RNA yielded cDNA as the sequencing template. The protocol was immunoSEQ multiplex PCR, while the TCRdb copy is restricted to in-frame clones and leaves out a portion. The sample yields 200,000 or so clones, about 61% seen once. This sequence joins TRBV9 and TRBJ1-2, with D unresolved. The source is a human donor in good health. Sequencing input: CD8+ T cells sorted from blood. CDR3 sequence reads: CASSALQRLDYGYTF. The CDR3 region has the DNA TGTGCCAGCAGCGCTCTACAGCGATTGGACTATGGCTACACCTTC.